These 13 T cell receptor beta chains originate from one sample sequenced in a study of T cell repertoires in cytomegalovirus infection (dated 2019 in TCRdb). Sequencer: Illumina HiSeq 1500. The public reads were reanalyzed by TCRdb: fastp trimming at Q25, MiXCR alignment, in-frame beta chains only. Entries are consolidated by CDR3 protein sequence, retaining the most common genes and DNA. In this sample the table shows around 740,000 distinct CDR3 sequences, 35% to 45% of which occur a single time. Under 3.5% of the sample is in the top ten clones. Source material: PBMCs. Source of these receptors: a human donor in good health (CMV status not recorded). Some clones in this sample may be carry-over from other donors' samples.

The chain employs TRBV28 and TRBJ1-5; 8 bases are shared with TRBD1. The CDR3 consists of 15 residues. With V trimmed by 5 bases and J by 6 bases, 9 bases remained unmatched. Germline V lookup: CDR1 MDHEN, CDR2 SYDVKM. The CDR3 coding sequence is TGTGCCAGCAGTAGGCAAGGACAGGGTGGTCAGCCCCAGCATTTT. Its protein is CASSRQGQGGQPQHF.

DNA of the CDR3: TGTGCCAGCAGTTTAGCGGGACAGGGAGCCGTCCTGACTTTC. Translation gives CASSLAGQGAVLTF. The chain recombines TRBV12-3 or TRBV12-4 with TRBJ2-6, with 9 nucleotides matching TRBD1. The CDR3 consists of 14 residues. J lost 12 bases, V lost 0 bases, and 3 bases had no gene match.

V gene TRBV7-3 combines with J gene TRBJ1-1; TRBD1 agrees at 7 bases. CDR3 length: 16 amino acids. CDR1 SGHTA and CDR2 FQGTGA come from the germline V gene. V dropped 4 bases and J dropped 0; count of bases not matched to a gene: 8. This CDR3 reads CASSSRQGEMNTEAFF. CDR3 nucleotides: TGTGCCAGCAGCTCCAGACAGGGCGAGATGAACACTGAAGCTTTCTTT.

For this clonotype: At one boundary the junction diverges from the germline segment, which might be a read error. V and J are TRBV7-7 and TRBJ2-3; 9 bases map to TRBD1. CDR1 and CDR2 (germline): SSHAT, FNYEAQ (reference sequence). The CDR3 runs to 15 residues. The CDR3 is CASSSTGGNADTQYF. CDR3 DNA sequence: TGTGCTAGCAGCTCCACAGGGGGCAACGCAGATACGCAGTATTTT.

The chain carries TRBV19 and TRBJ2-1; no clear D gene. This CDR3 region has 16 residues. Germline V gene lookup returns CDR1 LNHDA and CDR2 SQIVND (reference sequence). V dropped 5 bases and J dropped 3 bases, with 17 bases sitting between them. For the CDR3, the DNA is TGTGCCAGTAGTGAGGCATATCCCCCTAGCTACAATGAGCAGTTCTTC. As protein: CASSEAYPPSYNEQFF. Using reference TRBV19 and TRBJ2-1 for the parts outside the CDR3, the full variable domain is DGGITQSPKYLFRKEGQNVTLSCEQNLNHDAMYWYRQDPGQGLRLIYYSQIVNDFQKGDIAEGYSVSREKKESFPLTVTSAQKNPTAFYLCASSEAYPPSYNEQFFGPGTRLTVL.

The rearrangement uses TRBV28 and TRBJ2-1, with 8 bases that match TRBD1. The trim removed 5 bases at V and 7 bases at J, leaving 16 bases unmatched. CDR1 and CDR2 (germline): MDHEN, SYDVKM. This CDR3 comprises 17 residues. DNA of the CDR3: TGTGCCAGCAGTCCTACTCAGGGGGCGATCTCAGTTAATGAGCAGTTCTTC. The encoded protein is CASSPTQGAISVNEQFF.

This clonotype appeared many times. This rearrangement joins TRBV6-1 to TRBJ2-5, with unresolved D. With 7 bases removed from V and 5 bases from J, the gap between germline ends came to 8 bases. Germline V gene lookup returns CDR1 MNHNS and CDR2 SASEGT. This CDR3 is built from 11 residues. The CDR3 nucleotides read TGTGCCAGCACTAAAGGGGAGACCCAGTACTTC. Translation gives CASTKGETQYF.

This clonotype showed up just a few times. The rearrangement joins TRBV11-2 to TRBJ2-2; D unresolved. In germline, CDR1 is SGHAT, CDR2 FQNNGV. This CDR3 contains 12 residues. Trimming removed 3 bases from V and 4 bases from J, with 3 bases in between. CDR3 in DNA: TGTGCCAGCAGCTTCCCCACCGGGGAGCTGTTTTTT. Protein: CASSFPTGELFF. Full variable domain (outside the CDR3, taken from reference TRBV11-2 and TRBJ2-2): EAGVAQSPRYKIIEKRQSVAFWCNPISGHATLYWYQQILGQGPKLLIQFQNNGVVDDSQLPKDRFSAERLKGVDSTLKIQPAKLEDSAVYLCASSFPTGELFFGEGSRLTVL.

The genes are TRBV11-2 and TRBJ1-1; D unclear. The CDR3 covers 14 residues. Trimming took 5 bases from V and 1 from J, leaving 11 bases between them. The germline V gene has CDR1 SGHAT and CDR2 FQNNGV. The CDR3, as DNA: TGTGCCAGCAGCCGCGGGTGGGCGAACACTGAAGCTTTCTTT. As protein: CASSRGWANTEAFF.

In this sample, this clonotype turned up a few times. The J gene is TRBJ1-3, the V gene TRBV7-2; D uncertain. This CDR3 spans 16 amino acids. V gave up 5 bases and J gave up 0 bases, with 14 bases separating them. Germline V gives CDR1 SGHTA, CDR2 FQGNSA. The CDR3 loop reads CASSHLAGVSGNTIYF. CDR3 in DNA: TGTGCCAGCAGCCACCTAGCGGGAGTCTCTGGAAACACCATATATTTT.

The sample holds many counts of this clonotype. The chain couples TRBV27 to TRBJ1-5; no clear D gene. Trimming took 2 bases from V and 5 from J, leaving 10 bases between them. In germline, CDR1 is MNHEY, CDR2 SMNVEV (reference sequence). The CDR3 length is 14 residues. CDR3 bases: TGTGCCAGCAGTTTAGGAGGACTTGATCAGCCCCAGCATTTT. This gives the protein CASSLGGLDQPQHF.

This clonotype was counted a few times. V is TRBV7-2 and J is TRBJ2-7; no firm D call. Germline assignment: CDR1 SGHTA and CDR2 FQGNSA. Trimming pared 5 bases from V and 3 bases from J, leaving 8 bases between. The CDR3 contains 12 residues. CDR3 amino acids: CASSVNYYEQYF. The CDR3 DNA follows: TGTGCCAGCAGCGTCAACTACTACGAGCAGTACTTC.

The chain carries TRBV29-1 and TRBJ2-3; 7 bases are shared with TRBD1. This CDR3 is 14 amino acids long. Germline CDR1 is SQVTM and CDR2 is ANQGSEA. The ends lost 2 bases at V and 0 bases at J; junction bases unmatched: 2. Here the CDR3 DNA reads TGCAGCGTTGAAAAGGGGGCTAGCACAGATACGCAGTATTTT. As protein: CSVEKGASTDTQYF.